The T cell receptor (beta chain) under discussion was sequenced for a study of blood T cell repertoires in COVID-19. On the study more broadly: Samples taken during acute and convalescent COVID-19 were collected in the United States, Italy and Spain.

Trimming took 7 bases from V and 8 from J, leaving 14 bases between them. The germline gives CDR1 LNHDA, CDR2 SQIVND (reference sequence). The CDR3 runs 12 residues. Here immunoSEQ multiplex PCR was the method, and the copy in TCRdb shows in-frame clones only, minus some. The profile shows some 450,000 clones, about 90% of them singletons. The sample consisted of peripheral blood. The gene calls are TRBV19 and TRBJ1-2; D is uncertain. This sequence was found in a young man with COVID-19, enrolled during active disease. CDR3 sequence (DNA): TGTGCCAGTACCCTTGCGGGCTCGGGCTACACCTTC. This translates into CASTLAGSGYTF.